The text below deals with one T cell receptor beta chain. What antigen it recognizes has not been identified. No base quality information exists; no much larger clone differs at one position. Donors were healthy HIV-negative adults with no recently reported acute infections or vaccinations. Only Caucasian adults living in Nashville, Tennessee, USA were represented among the donors. Magnetic negative selection was used to enrich CD4+ T cells, after which naive cells were positively selected on CD45RA and the negative fraction became the memory subset. After blood collection by leukapheresis, PBMCs were isolated using Ficoll-Histopaque density gradient centrifugation and then cryopreserved in the vapor phase of liquid nitrogen. Analytical flow cytometry was used to check the purity and quantity of each magnetically sorted T cell population. Each sorted fraction had its genomic DNA isolated and then quantified by UV absorbance on a Nanodrop 2000c.

V ends up 6 bases short and J 6 bases short, with an unmatched junction base count of 3. The cysteine opens and the phenylalanine closes a CDR3 of 12 amino acids. Only the CDR3 DNA stays, 36 bases, in frame from base 1. Per the germline V gene, MNHNS is the CDR1 and SASEGT is the CDR2. TCR CDR3 regions were amplified from genomic DNA by multiplex PCR using the deep immunoSEQ assay. Genomic DNA extracted from each cell subset was distributed evenly over all wells of several immunoSEQ 96-well plates, and each plate served as one replicate. For sorted subsets, roughly 200 ng of genomic DNA, equivalent to roughly 30,000 T cell genomes, went into each replicate PCR. Purified libraries were quantified with a Qubit 3.0 fluorometer, sized on a Bioanalyzer 2100, and re-quantified with the KAPA Library Quantification kit. Each immunoSEQ 96-well plate was sequenced on its own single-read 150-cycle Illumina NextSeq 550 flow cell. Processing in the source paper ran as follows. The immunoSEQ output contained only junctional sequences without quality scores, so filtering could not match that applied to full-length reads. Sequences were annotated with PyIR, a Python wrapper for IgBLAST v1.9, and V/J genes and CDR3 were assigned using IMGT germline references. Reads were removed for weak V/J assignments (E-value above 1e-6), missing CDR3, stop codons, out-of-frame junctions, or ambiguous translated residues. A V3J clonotype was defined by an identical inferred V gene, J gene, and CDR3 amino acid sequence. Percentage overlap between repertoires was calculated by dividing the number of shared unique clonotypes by the size of the smaller repertoire. Repertoire richness was assessed with RTK rarefaction, the Chao1 estimator, and Recon v2.1 estimates of unobserved clonotypes. OLGA was used to compute generation probabilities for all TCRbeta clonotypes that the gDNA method yielded from a few donors. The table comes from immuneACCESS by way of TCRdb, which keeps in-frame sequences with V and J called. Part of the clones is missing from these tables; in studies checked, under half for an unresolved V gene and the rest for unknown reasons. The DNA was the basis for D and trimming; V, J and clone size are from that table. A total of around 2.5 million clones appear in this sample, 90% to 95% of them only once. The top ten hold 0.36% of the sample.

These data originate in a study of shared clonotypes between healthy human individuals (TCRdb year 2020). About the investigation overall: The cohort included a few men and a couple of women between 18 and 49 years of age. For each donor, CD4 naive and CD4 memory were each given three plates, CD8 naive was given two plates, and CD8 memory was given one plate. To estimate repertoire size and how much clonotypes are shared between individuals, the study performed deep sequencing of blood TCR repertoires from a handful of healthy adults. To increase sequencing depth and limit assay-specific biases, TCR repertoire library preparation and sequencing were carried out by different laboratories using diverse techniques. Between about 0.8 and 9 billion PBMCs per donor were obtained by leukapheresis. Results and caveats for the whole study, not just this receptor: Clonotypes shared by all four sorted-subset donors showed higher generation probabilities than non-shared clonotypes. When several donors were compared, the shared fraction of clonotypes was roughly 5% for naive CD4, roughly 3.4% for naive CD8, 2.3% for memory CD4, and 0.4% for memory CD8. Pairwise subsampling indicated that sequencing depth was expected to affect the degree of clonotype sharing among donors. The genetic and exposure-history diversity represented was limited by the small number of donors. Only blood was sampled, and tissue TCR repertoires likely differ from those in blood. Even with the large sequencing depth, rarefaction of the sorted-subset datasets indicated that sequencing was incomplete. Larger estimated clonotype richness was generally found for naive subsets than for memory subsets.

The receptor comes from a young man in good health. Some clones in this sample may be carry-over from other donors' samples. Recombination connected TRBV6-1 to TRBJ1-2, with 8 bases in between that match TRBD1. Source material: naive CD4+ T cells from PBMCs. Sample cell subset or site, as interpreted from the label and publication: CD45RA+ positively selected. The sequenced DNA: TGTGCCAGCAGGGACAGGGTTGATGGCTACACCTTC. Translated, this is CASRDRVDGYTF.